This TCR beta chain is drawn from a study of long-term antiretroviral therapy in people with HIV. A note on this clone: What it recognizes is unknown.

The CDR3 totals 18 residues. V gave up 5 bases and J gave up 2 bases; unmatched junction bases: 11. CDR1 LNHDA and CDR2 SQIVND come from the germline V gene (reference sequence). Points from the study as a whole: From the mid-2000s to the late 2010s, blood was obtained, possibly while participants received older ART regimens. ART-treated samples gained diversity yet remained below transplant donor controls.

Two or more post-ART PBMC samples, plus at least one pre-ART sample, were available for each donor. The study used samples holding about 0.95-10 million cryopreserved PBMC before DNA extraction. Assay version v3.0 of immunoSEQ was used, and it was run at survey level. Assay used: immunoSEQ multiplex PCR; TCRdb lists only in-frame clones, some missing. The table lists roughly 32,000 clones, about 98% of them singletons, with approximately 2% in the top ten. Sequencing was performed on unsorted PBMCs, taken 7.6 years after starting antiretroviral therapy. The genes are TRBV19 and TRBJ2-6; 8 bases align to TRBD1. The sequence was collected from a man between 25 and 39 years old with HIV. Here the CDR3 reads CASSANRGSRTGANVLTF. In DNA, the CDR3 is TGTGCCAGTAGTGCGAACAGGGGGTCTCGGACTGGGGCCAACGTCCTGACTTTC.